These 21 T cell receptor beta chains were sequenced from one sample in a study of B cell selection in AIRE deficiency. The sorted conventional CD4 T cells were gated as CD4+CD127+. Assay: immunoSEQ multiplex PCR; the TCRdb copy retains only in-frame clones and omits some. Altogether fewer than 30,000 clones are present, roughly 96% being singletons, with the ten largest covering 0.2% to 0.3%. Sequenced input: CD4+CD127+ conventional T cells sorted from PBMCs. The receptors were gathered from a human donor in good health.

The chain has TRBV19 and TRBJ1-4, with unresolved D. This CDR3 comprises 13 residues. Per germline, CDR1 LNHDA and CDR2 SQIVND (reference sequence). V was cut by 4 bases and J by 3 bases, with 6 bases left in between. CDR3 bases: TGTGCCAGTAGTACCCGGGCTAATGAAAAACTGTTTTTT. It specifies CASSTRANEKLFF. Filled out from reference TRBV19 and TRBJ1-4, the complete variable domain reads DGGITQSPKYLFRKEGQNVTLSCEQNLNHDAMYWYRQDPGQGLRLIYYSQIVNDFQKGDIAEGYSVSREKKESFPLTVTSAQKNPTAFYLCASSTRANEKLFFGSGTQLSVL.

CDR3 nucleotides: TGTGCCAGCAGCTTAGGAACCACAGGGGAAGGGGGCACTGAAGCTTTCTTT. This codes for CASSLGTTGEGGTEAFF. The rearrangement uses TRBV7-9 and TRBJ1-1; 7 bases align to TRBD1. The germline gives CDR1 SEHNR, CDR2 FQNEAQ (reference sequence). V dropped 1 base and J dropped 4; count of bases not matched to a gene: 12. The CDR3 covers 17 residues.

This clone was detected once. The chain has TRBV5-1 and TRBJ1-1; D is unclear. The germline V and J ends were trimmed by 5 bases and 1 base, with 9 bases remaining between them. Germline-derived CDR1 and CDR2 are SGHRS and YFSETQ. The CDR3 covers 13 residues. This CDR3 is CASSSPENTEAFF. CDR3 coding DNA: TGCGCCAGCAGTTCGCCCGAGAACACTGAAGCTTTCTTT. Supplemented by reference TRBV5-1 and TRBJ1-1, the full variable domain reads KAGVTQTPRYLIKTRGQQVTLSCSPISGHRSVSWYQQTPGQGLQFLFEYFSETQRNKGNFPGRFSGRQFSNSRSEMNVSTLELGDSALYLCASSSPENTEAFFGQGTRLTVV.

This chain connects TRBV7-8 to TRBJ1-1; maybe TRBD1 (6 bases). Trimming took off 4 bases at V and 0 bases at J, with 21 bases between the two ends. CDR3 length equals 18 residues. Per germline, CDR1 SGHVS and CDR2 FQNEAQ. CDR3 region: CASSSPRSTGGMNTEAFF. The CDR3, as DNA: TGTGCCAGCAGCTCACCGAGATCGACAGGTGGGATGAACACTGAAGCTTTCTTT.

The V call is TRBV19, the J call TRBJ1-5; 10 nucleotides align to TRBD1. The CDR3 sequence is 16 residues long. V gave up 3 bases and J gave up 7 bases; unmatched junction bases: 9. Germline assignment: CDR1 LNHDA and CDR2 SQIVND (reference sequence). The CDR3 DNA reads TGTGCCAGTAGTATCCGGACAGGGGGTAACGCCCAGCCCCAGCATTTT. Its translation: CASSIRTGGNAQPQHF. The whole variable domain, remainder taken from reference TRBV19 and TRBJ1-5, is DGGITQSPKYLFRKEGQNVTLSCEQNLNHDAMYWYRQDPGQGLRLIYYSQIVNDFQKGDIAEGYSVSREKKESFPLTVTSAQKNPTAFYLCASSIRTGGNAQPQHFGDGTRLSIL.

The chain is built from TRBV18 and TRBJ2-7, with 9 bases aligning to TRBD2. V was pared by 1 base and J by 3 bases, with 4 bases of the junction left unmatched. Germline V gives CDR1 KGHSH, CDR2 LQKENI. CDR3 length: 15 residues. CDR3 residues: CASSPRAGGVYEQYF. In nucleotides, the CDR3 is TGTGCCAGCTCACCACGAGCGGGGGGAGTCTACGAGCAGTACTTC.

The chain uses TRBV5-1 and TRBJ2-3, with D possibly TRBD1 on 5 matching bases. Trimming cost V 0 bases and J 6 bases, with 5 bases left between them. Germline assignment: CDR1 SGHRS and CDR2 YFSETQ. The CDR3 contains 12 residues. The CDR3 loop reads CASSLEGDTQYF. The CDR3 region has the DNA TGCGCCAGCAGCTTGGAGGGGGATACGCAGTATTTT.

CDR3 amino acids: CASRSFGREGSTDTQYF. The CDR3 coding sequence is TGTGCAAGTCGCTCCTTCGGGCGGGAGGGGAGCACAGATACGCAGTATTTT. V gene TRBV12-2 combines with J gene TRBJ2-3; the table's D call TRBD2 went unverified against the DNA. TRBV12-2 is an annotated pseudogene. CDR3 size: 17 residues.

The V and J genes are TRBV11-2 and TRBJ2-7, with 10 bases identical to TRBD1. V shed 3 bases, J shed 4 bases, and the junction held 6 bases outside the gene matches. The CDR3 extends over 15 amino acids. CDR1 and CDR2 (germline): SGHAT, FQNNGV. CDR3 coding DNA: TGTGCCAGCAGCTTGGGACAGGGGAACCCGTACGAGCAGTACTTC. It encodes CASSLGQGNPYEQYF.

The chain has TRBV5-1 and TRBJ2-3; D may match TRBD1 or TRBD2 (5 bases each). Trimming shortened V by 4 bases and J by 2 bases, and 11 bases separated the two germline ends. This CDR3 spans 14 amino acids. Germline V gene sequence: CDR1 SGHRS, CDR2 YFSETQ. The CDR3 DNA follows: TGCGCCAGCAGCCCGGGGACGTACACAGATACGCAGTATTTT. Amino acids: CASSPGTYTDTQYF.

The genes are TRBV4-1 and TRBJ1-1; D is unclear. This CDR3 region has 15 residues. V was clipped by 3 bases and J by 0 bases, with 11 bases between them. Germline CDR1 reads MGHRA; CDR2 reads YSYEKL. DNA for the CDR3: TGCGCCAGCAGCCACAAGGACGGGGTGAACACTGAAGCTTTCTTT. Protein sequence: CASSHKDGVNTEAFF.

The CDR3 loop is CASSLGREYEQYF. The CDR3 nucleotides read TGCGCCAGCAGCTTGGGCAGAGAATACGAGCAGTACTTC. The V gene is TRBV5-1, the J gene TRBJ2-7, with unresolved D. CDR3 length equals 13 residues. Germline values: CDR1 SGHRS, CDR2 YFSETQ. V lost 0 bases to trimming and J lost 4 bases, with 8 bases between them.

CDR3 loop: CASSLRRNEKLFF. For the CDR3, the DNA is TGTGCCAGCAGTCTTCGCCGTAATGAAAAACTGTTTTTT. The chain has TRBV27 and TRBJ1-4; D gene ambiguous. Trimming stripped 5 bases from V and 4 bases from J, with 8 bases between. In germline, CDR1 is MNHEY, CDR2 SMNVEV (reference sequence). CDR3 length: 13 amino acids.

The chain recombines TRBV4-1 with TRBJ2-6, with D unresolved. This CDR3 is built from 15 residues. V lost 1 base, J lost 1 base, and 5 bases lay in between. Germline values: CDR1 MGHRA, CDR2 YSYEKL. The CDR3 loop is CASSQGQSGANVLTF. In DNA form, the CDR3 reads TGCGCCAGCAGCCAAGGGCAGTCTGGGGCCAACGTCCTGACTTTC.

V usage is TRBV29-1 and J usage is TRBJ1-3, with 7 bases lining up with TRBD1. Unmatched junction bases numbered 6, after V lost 6 bases and J lost 4 bases. Germline V lookup: CDR1 SQVTM, CDR2 ANQGSEA. The length of the CDR3 is 13 residues. CDR3: CSVKGAPGNTIYF. The DNA of the CDR3 is TGCAGCGTGAAGGGGGCGCCGGGAAACACCATATATTTT.

This clone occurred once. The J gene is TRBJ1-3, the V gene TRBV2; D perhaps matches TRBD1 (5 bases). CDR1 is SNHLY and CDR2 is FYNNEI in the germline V gene. This CDR3 is built from 14 residues. V dropped 6 bases and J dropped 3 bases, with 12 bases sitting between them. The CDR3 sequence: CASRKGALGNTIYF. For the CDR3, the DNA is TGTGCCAGCAGGAAAGGGGCGCTTGGAAACACCATATATTTT.

The chain couples TRBV4-1 to TRBJ1-2; no definite D call. Trimming left V 6 bases short and J 4 bases short, with 21 bases between. The V gene's germline CDR1 is MGHRA and CDR2 YSYEKL. This CDR3 comprises 16 residues. CDR3 protein: CASSPLFVKDSYGYTF. The CDR3 bases are TGCGCCAGCAGTCCACTTTTCGTCAAGGATTCCTATGGCTACACCTTC.

J is TRBJ2-5 and V is TRBV4-2; 15 positions agree with TRBD2. J gave up 5 bases and V 4 bases, and 5 bases lay outside the gene matches. The CDR3 is 16 residues long. CDR1 is LGHNA and CDR2 is YNFKEQ in the germline V gene. The chain's CDR3 is CASSRTSGGAEETQYF. In DNA form, the CDR3 reads TGTGCCAGCAGCCGGACTAGCGGGGGGGCCGAGGAGACCCAGTACTTC.

V usage is TRBV18 and J usage is TRBJ2-7, with 9 nucleotides matching TRBD1. Germline loops: CDR1 KGHSH, CDR2 LQKENI. The length of the CDR3 is 15 residues. V shed 2 bases and J 2 bases; nucleotides not matched to a gene: 4. The CDR3 here is CASSPLGQGTYEQYF. The CDR3, as DNA: TGTGCCAGCTCACCATTAGGACAGGGGACCTACGAGCAGTACTTC.

This chain links TRBV11-3 with TRBJ2-7; D remains unclear. CDR3 length: 13 residues. Trimming left V 4 bases short and J 3 bases short, with 10 bases between. Germline V lookup: CDR1 SGHNT, CDR2 YENEEA. The CDR3 sequence is CASSSTTDYEQYF. The CDR3 region has the DNA TGTGCCAGCAGCTCTACGACGGACTACGAGCAGTACTTC. The full variable domain, rest sourced from reference TRBV11-3 and TRBJ2-7, is EAGVVQSPRYKIIEKKQPVAFWCNPISGHNTLYWYLQNLGQGPELLIRYENEEAVDDSQLPKDRFSAERLKGVDSTLKIQPAELGDSAVYLCASSSTTDYEQYFGPGTRLTVT.

The CDR3, as DNA: TGCAGCGTTGTAAATTCGGCCAATGAGCAGTTCTTC. Residues: CSVVNSANEQFF. The genes are TRBV29-1 and TRBJ2-1; D is unresolved. From germline, CDR1 is SQVTM and CDR2 ANQGSEA. V was trimmed by 4 bases and J by 6 bases, leaving 10 bases between them. The length of the CDR3 is 12 residues.